This T cell receptor beta chain originates from a study of early T cells in non-severe SARS-CoV-2 infection. Study-level information: With bulk RNA from unsorted whole blood as input, sequencing yielded unpaired chains.

The study's findings and limits: VDJdb matches were skewed toward anti-spike CD8 T cell responses.

Concerning this clonotype: As yet, its antigen is unknown.

The TCR library protocol attached unique molecular identifiers to the individual cDNA molecules. TCRdb re-analysed the 5' RACE reads in MiXCR, keeping a single row per CDR3 protein. The table records some 50,000 distinct CDR3 sequences, over 9.5% of them present only once. Trimming removed 4 bases at V and 0 bases at J, with 16 bases between. The CDR3 sequence is 17 residues long. The chain couples TRBV12-3 or TRBV12-4 to TRBJ2-1; D gene uncertain. The source material was whole blood. This sequence was found in an adult who was a healthcare worker with PCR-confirmed SARS-CoV-2 infection or an uninfected control (not recorded which). The CDR3 coding sequence is TGTGCCAGCAGTTCCCGCCGGGCCCAGAGCTCCTACAATGAGCAGTTCTTC. Amino acids: CASSSRRAQSSYNEQFF.